This T cell receptor (beta chain) is drawn from a study of T cell repertoires in cytomegalovirus infection. Overall study context: Indications came from public TCR beta signatures; they pointed to CMV infection and to a matching HLA type.

This CDR3 has 11 amino acids. The germline V gene has CDR1 SEHNR and CDR2 FQNEAQ (reference sequence). V was trimmed by 5 bases and J by 5 bases, leaving 6 bases between them. Whole-study results and caveats: The response measured ex vivo was dominated by TCR beta clonotypes (HLA-C-restricted and CMV-specific). Cumulative public TCR beta family frequency identified CMV carriers with the relevant HLA.

TCRdb reprocessed the reads with MiXCR, giving one entry per CDR3 protein. Of roughly 130,000 distinct CDR3 sequences listed, approximately 24% are singletons. Concerning this clonotype itself: Its antigen is currently unknown.

This sequence was found in a human donor in good health (CMV status not recorded). Some clones in this sample may be carry-over from other donors' samples. The chain has TRBV7-9 and TRBJ1-1, with D uncertain. The sample consisted of PBMCs, sequenced either directly or after in vitro stimulation (not recorded which). Here the CDR3 DNA reads TGTGCCAGCAGCCCCTGGACTGAAGCTTTCTTT. It codes for CASSPWTEAFF.